This note documents a single TCR beta chain sequence. The CDR3 consists of 14 residues. Looked up from germline, CDR1 is SEHNR and CDR2 is FQNEAQ (reference sequence). Trimming left V 5 bases short and J 7 bases short, with 14 bases between. The data were taken from a study of cytomegalovirus exposure and HLA in healthy donors. Background on the study: Within an early data release were 65 million to 90 million unique TCRs drawn from HLA-typed donors. Genotyping of some 400 donors showed that 80% to 90% belonged to the Caucasian-associated ancestry cluster.

Amplification used 60 Vbeta primers and 13 Jbeta primers. Repertoires were generated with immunoSEQ multiplex PCR, while TCRdb's copy carries only in-frame clones and drops some. The sample contains 80,000 to 100,000 clones, about four fifths of which appear only once. The source is a man younger than 35 in good health and CMV-seropositive. Sequenced material: PBMCs. This rearrangement joins TRBV7-9 to TRBJ1-4; possibly TRBD1 for D (5 bases). The CDR3 DNA sequence: TGTGCCAGCAGCCACCCCGGGGGAGGTGAAAAACTGTTTTTT. Translated, it gives CASSHPGGGEKLFF.